The clone carrying this T cell receptor beta chain was picked up many times. V lost 3 bases and J lost 3, with 7 bases in between. This CDR3 comprises 13 residues. CDR1 and CDR2 from the germline V gene are SGHTA and FQGNSA. It was RNA transcripts that yielded the amplified TCR beta CDR3 regions. Carried out on the TCR CDR3, a first-round RT-PCR used the HTBI primer set. In TCRdb, the multiplex PCR reads were re-called with MiXCR into one record per CDR3 protein. The sample contains roughly 420,000 distinct CDR3 sequences, roughly 13% of which appear only once. This specimen belongs to a study of T cells in Graves' hyperthyroidism and ophthalmopathy.

Sequences were obtained from blood. The sequence was obtained from a woman aged 18-29 years with Graves' hyperthyroidism. The chain is built from TRBV7-2 and TRBJ2-3; D is possibly TRBD1 (6 bases). The CDR3 spells CASSFRGTDTQYF. The CDR3, as DNA: TGTGCCAGCAGCTTTAGGGGGACAGATACGCAGTATTTT.